This TCR beta chain was recovered during a study of blood T cells in healthy people across ages. A second PCR, run for 7 to 11 cycles, used a sample-barcoded 5' primer plus a J-beta primer mix. Each CDR3 protein is one row after TCRdb ran MiXCR on the 5' RACE reads. The repertoire holds about 1 million distinct CDR3 sequences, with about 25% as singletons. CDR1 MNHEY and CDR2 SMNVEV come from the germline V gene (reference sequence). The CDR3 sequence is 16 residues long. Trimming cost V 4 bases and J 2 bases; bases outside gene matches: 6. The same data also contributed to another study, on T cells of mothers and their children. That work contributes: Samples came from a few healthy Caucasian mothers and their six children.

This receptor was taken from a girl aged 2 to 9 in good health. Material for sequencing was blood. V gene TRBV27 combines with J gene TRBJ2-3, with 10 bases matching TRBD2. The CDR3 DNA reads TGTGCCAGCAGTTATCTAGCGGGGGCGACCACAGATACGCAGTATTTT. This translates into CASSYLAGATTDTQYF.